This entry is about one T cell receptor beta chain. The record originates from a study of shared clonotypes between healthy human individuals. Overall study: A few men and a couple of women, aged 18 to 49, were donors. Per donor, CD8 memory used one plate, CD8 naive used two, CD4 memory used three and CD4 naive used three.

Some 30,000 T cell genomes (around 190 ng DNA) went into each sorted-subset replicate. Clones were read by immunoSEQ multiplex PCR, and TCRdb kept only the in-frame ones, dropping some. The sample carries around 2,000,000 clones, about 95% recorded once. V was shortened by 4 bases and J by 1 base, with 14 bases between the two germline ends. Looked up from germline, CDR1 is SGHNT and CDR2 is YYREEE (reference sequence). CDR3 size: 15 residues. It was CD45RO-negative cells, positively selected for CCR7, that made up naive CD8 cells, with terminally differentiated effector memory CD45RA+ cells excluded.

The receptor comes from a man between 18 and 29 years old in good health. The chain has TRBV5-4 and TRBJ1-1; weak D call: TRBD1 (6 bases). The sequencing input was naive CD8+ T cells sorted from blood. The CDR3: CASSVKGGGNTEAFF. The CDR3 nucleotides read TGTGCCAGCAGCGTCAAAGGGGGAGGGAACACTGAAGCTTTCTTT.